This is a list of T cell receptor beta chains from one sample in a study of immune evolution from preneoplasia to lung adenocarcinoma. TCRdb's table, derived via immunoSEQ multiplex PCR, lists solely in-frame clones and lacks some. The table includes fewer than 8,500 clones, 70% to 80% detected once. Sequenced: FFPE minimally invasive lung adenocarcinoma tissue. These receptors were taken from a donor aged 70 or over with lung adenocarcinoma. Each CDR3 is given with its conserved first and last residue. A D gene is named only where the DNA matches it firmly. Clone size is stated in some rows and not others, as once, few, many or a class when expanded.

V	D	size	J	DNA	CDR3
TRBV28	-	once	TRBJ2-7	TGTGCCAGCAGTCCCATCCCTTTGCGGGGACTTCTCCACTACGAGCAGTACTTC	CASSPIPLRGLLHYEQYF
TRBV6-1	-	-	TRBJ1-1	TGTGCCAGCAGTGAAGATGGCAGGTTGAACACTGAAGCTTTCTTT	CASSEDGRLNTEAFF
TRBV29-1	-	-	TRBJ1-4	TGCAGCGTTCTAGAGTCCGGGACATTAAATGAAAAACTGTTTTTT	CSVLESGTLNEKLFF
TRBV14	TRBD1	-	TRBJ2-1	TGTGCCAGCAGCCAGACGACCGGGACAGGGGGCAATGAGCAGTTCTTC	CASSQTTGTGGNEQFF
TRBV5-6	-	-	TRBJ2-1	TGTGCCAGCAGCCGGGGACGAGGGAGCTCCTACAATGAGCAGTTCTTC	CASSRGRGSSYNEQFF
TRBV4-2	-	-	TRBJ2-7	TGTGCCAGCAGCCACCTGGTGTGGGGTCGACACGAGCAGTACTTC	CASSHLVWGRHEQYF
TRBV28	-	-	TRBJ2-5	TGTGCCAGCAGTTTACGGCAGGGTCGGTCGACCCAGTACTTC	CASSLRQGRSTQYF
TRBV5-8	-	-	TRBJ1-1	TGTGCCAGCAGCTTGGAGAAGAACACTGAAGCTTTCTTT	CASSLEKNTEAFF
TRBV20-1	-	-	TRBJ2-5	TGCAGTGGTATAAACCAAGAGACCCAGTACTTC	CSGINQETQYF
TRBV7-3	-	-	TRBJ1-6	TGTGCCAGCAGCTTAAAGGGGGATGGCTCACCCCTCCACTTT	CASSLKGDGSPLHF
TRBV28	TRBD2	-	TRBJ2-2	TGTGCCAGCAGCTCTAGCGGGAGGGGGAACACCGGGGAGCTGTTTTTT	CASSSSGRGNTGELFF
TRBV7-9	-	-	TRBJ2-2	TGTGCCAGCAGCTTAACGGGGACCGGGGAGCTGTTTTTT	CASSLTGTGELFF
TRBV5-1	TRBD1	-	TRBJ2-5	TGCGCCAGCAGCTTGCCACGGACAGGGGGCCAGGAGACCCAGTACTTC	CASSLPRTGGQETQYF
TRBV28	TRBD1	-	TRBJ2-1	TGTGCCAGCAGTCGGACAGGGTGGCCCTACAATGAGCAGTTCTTC	CASSRTGWPYNEQFF
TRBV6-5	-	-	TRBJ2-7	TGTGCCAGCAGTGGCCGAGGGGCGGGTGACTACGAGCAGTACTTC	CASSGRGAGDYEQYF
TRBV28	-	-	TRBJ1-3	TGTGCCAGCAGTAACGCGGAGGAGGTATGGAGCTCTGGAAACACCATATATTTT	CASSNAEEVWSSGNTIYF
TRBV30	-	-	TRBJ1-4	TGTGCCTGGAGTGTAACTAATGAAAAACTGTTTTTT	CAWSVTNEKLFF